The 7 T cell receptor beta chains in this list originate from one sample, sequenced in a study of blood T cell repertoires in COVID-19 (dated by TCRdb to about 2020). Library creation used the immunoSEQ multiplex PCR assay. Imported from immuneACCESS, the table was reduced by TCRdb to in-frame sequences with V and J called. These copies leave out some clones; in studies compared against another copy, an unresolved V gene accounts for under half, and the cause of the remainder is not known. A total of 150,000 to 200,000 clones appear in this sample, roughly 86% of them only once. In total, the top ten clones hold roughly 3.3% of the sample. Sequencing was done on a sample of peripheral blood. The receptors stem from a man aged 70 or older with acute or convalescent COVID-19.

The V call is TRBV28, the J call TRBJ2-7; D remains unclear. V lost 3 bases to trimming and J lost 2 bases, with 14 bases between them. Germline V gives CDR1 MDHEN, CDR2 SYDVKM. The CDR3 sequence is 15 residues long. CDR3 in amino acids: CASSFPSRPTYEQYF. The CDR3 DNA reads TGTGCCAGCAGTTTCCCCAGCAGGCCGACCTACGAGCAGTACTTC.

CDR3 region: CASSSPGTGNTIYF. The CDR3 DNA reads as TGTGCCAGCAGTTCCCCAGGTACGGGGAACACCATATATTTT. The gene calls are TRBV27 and TRBJ1-3; D gene unclear. Trimming left V 4 bases short and J 7 bases short, with 14 bases between. Germline-derived CDR1 and CDR2 are MNHEY and SMNVEV (reference sequence). The CDR3 length is 14 residues.

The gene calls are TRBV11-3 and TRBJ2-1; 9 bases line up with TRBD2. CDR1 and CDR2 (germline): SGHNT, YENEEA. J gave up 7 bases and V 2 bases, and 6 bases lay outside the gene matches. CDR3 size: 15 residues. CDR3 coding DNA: TGTGCCAGCAGCTTAAAGGGACTAGCTCAAAATGAGCAGTTCTTC. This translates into CASSLKGLAQNEQFF.

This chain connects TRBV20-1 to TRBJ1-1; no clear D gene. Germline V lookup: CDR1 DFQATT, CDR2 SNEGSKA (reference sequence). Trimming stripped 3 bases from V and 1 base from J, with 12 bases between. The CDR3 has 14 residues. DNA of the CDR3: TGCAGTGCTAGTTGGACGGAGGGGAACACTGAAGCTTTCTTT. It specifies CSASWTEGNTEAFF.

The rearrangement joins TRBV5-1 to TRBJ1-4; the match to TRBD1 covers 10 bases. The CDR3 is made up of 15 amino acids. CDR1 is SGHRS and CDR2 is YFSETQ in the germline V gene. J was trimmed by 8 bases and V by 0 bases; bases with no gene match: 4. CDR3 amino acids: CASSLETGGYEKLFF. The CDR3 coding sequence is TGCGCCAGCAGCTTGGAGACAGGGGGCTACGAAAAACTGTTTTTT.

This chain's CDR3 is CASTVNTGELFF. Written as DNA, the CDR3 is TGTGCCAGCACGGTGAACACCGGGGAGCTGTTTTTT. This chain links TRBV7-8 with TRBJ2-2; D is unresolved. The CDR3 covers 12 residues. In germline, CDR1 is SGHVS, CDR2 FQNEAQ. V shed 7 bases and J shed 1 base, with 4 bases lying between them.

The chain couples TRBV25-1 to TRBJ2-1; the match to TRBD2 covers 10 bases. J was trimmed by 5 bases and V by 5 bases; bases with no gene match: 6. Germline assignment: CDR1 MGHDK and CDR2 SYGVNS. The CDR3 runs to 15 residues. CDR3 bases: TGTGCCAGCAGTAAACTAGCGGGGATAAACAATGAGCAGTTCTTC. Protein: CASSKLAGINNEQFF. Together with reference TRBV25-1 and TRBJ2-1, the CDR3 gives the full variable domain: EADIYQTPRYLVIGTGKKITLECSQTMGHDKMYWYQQDPGMELHLIHYSYGVNSTEKGDLSSESTVSRIRTEHFPLTLESARPSHTSQYLCASSKLAGINNEQFFGPGTRLTVL.